The present T cell receptor (beta chain) was sequenced within a study of identical twins' blood T cells. Study results and caveats: Each donor's most abundant TCRbeta clonotypes shared more CDR3 sequences with her twin than unrelated donors. Shared CDR3 clonotype counts tracked mainly the product of cloneset sizes. Twins reportedly had markedly more similar V usage than unrelated donors, even among out-of-frame TCRbeta clonotypes.

The length of the CDR3 is 13 residues. The V gene's germline CDR1 is SEHNR and CDR2 FQNEAQ (reference sequence). V shed 6 bases, J shed 8 bases, and the junction held 9 bases outside the gene matches. Original methodology: Clonotypes per individual ranged from about 100,000 to nearly 550,000. TCRdb recomputed calls from the 5' RACE reads with MiXCR, one row per CDR3 protein. The V and J calls shown here were made by TCRdb, not taken from the authors' results. The sample holds 300,000 to 400,000 distinct CDR3 sequences; 28% are singletons and the top ten take about 6%. This clonotype was observed a handful of times. The antigen remains unidentified.

The sequenced sample was PBMCs. This sequence was found in a woman between 18 and 55 years old in good health. This chain joins TRBV7-9 and TRBJ1-2; TRBD1 agrees at 7 bases. CDR3 sequence: CASRPDWTGGYTF. The CDR3 nucleotides read TGTGCCAGCAGACCTGATTGGACAGGAGGCTACACCTTC. Filled out from reference TRBV7-9 and TRBJ1-2, the complete variable domain reads DTGVSQNPRHKITKRGQNVTFRCDPISEHNRLYWYRQTLGQGPEFLTYFQNEAQLEKSRLLSDRFSAERPKGSFSTLEIQRTEQGDSAMYLCASRPDWTGGYTFGSGTRLTVV.